One and the same sample provided the 20 T cell receptor beta chains below, sequenced in a study of cytomegalovirus exposure and HLA in healthy donors. A multiplex PCR was run with 60 Vbeta primers and 13 Jbeta primers. The repertoire was sequenced with immunoSEQ multiplex PCR; TCRdb's copy has only in-frame clones and lacks some. Of roughly 70,000 clones in the sample, around three quarters were seen once. Sequencing was carried out using PBMCs. These receptors came from a man over 45 in good health and CMV-seronegative.

This clone occurred once. The rearrangement joins TRBV7-9 to TRBJ2-1, with D possibly TRBD1 on 6 matching bases. The CDR3 is 16 residues long. The V end was cut by 0 bases, the J end by 6 bases, with 15 bases between. The germline gives CDR1 SEHNR, CDR2 FQNEAQ (reference sequence). The CDR3: CASSLATGLGSNEQFF. The CDR3 DNA reads as TGTGCCAGCAGCTTAGCAACAGGGTTAGGGAGCAATGAGCAGTTCTTC.

The chain has TRBV2 and TRBJ1-2; TRBD1 is a possible D gene (5 bases). From germline, CDR1 is SNHLY and CDR2 FYNNEI. The V end was cut by 7 bases, the J end by 4 bases, with 13 bases between. The CDR3 runs to 13 residues. CDR3 DNA sequence: TGTGCCAGCATGGGCAGGGCCCTCTATGGCTACACCTTC. It is translated as CASMGRALYGYTF.

This rearrangement joins TRBV7-8 to TRBJ2-7; D is uncertain. The V and J ends lost 5 bases and 3 bases respectively, with 8 bases between them. The CDR3 length is 12 residues. The V gene's germline CDR1 is SGHVS and CDR2 FQNEAQ. CDR3 DNA: TGTGCCAGCAGCGCCGGGTTCTACGAGCAGTACTTC. Translated, it gives CASSAGFYEQYF.

This chain joins TRBV29-1 and TRBJ2-1; 9 positions match TRBD1. CDR3 size: 14 residues. V lost 4 bases, J lost 6 bases, and 7 bases stayed unmatched. Looked up from germline, CDR1 is SQVTM and CDR2 is ANQGSEA. The CDR3 loop reads CSVALQGAVNEQFF. CDR3 bases: TGCAGCGTTGCCCTACAGGGGGCGGTCAATGAGCAGTTCTTC.

The V gene is TRBV2, the J gene TRBJ1-6; no firm D call. V was shortened by 9 bases and J by 6 bases, with 9 bases between the two germline ends. Germline CDR1 reads SNHLY; CDR2 reads FYNNEI. The CDR3 has 12 amino acids. The DNA for the CDR3 is TGTGCCAGTCTAGCGGGTAATTCACCCCTCCACTTT. Translation: CASLAGNSPLHF.

The genes are TRBV27 and TRBJ2-7; 7 nucleotides line up with TRBD1. Germline lookup yields CDR1 MNHEY and CDR2 SMNVEV (reference sequence). The CDR3 has 15 residues. V lost 6 bases and J lost 3; bases outside the gene matches: 11. The CDR3 reads CASRVPSTGRYEQYF. The CDR3 nucleotides are TGTGCCAGCAGGGTACCCTCGACAGGGCGCTACGAGCAGTACTTC.

This clone appeared a single time. J is TRBJ1-1 and V is TRBV5-6, with D possibly TRBD1 on 6 matching bases. The CDR3 has 15 residues. CDR1 and CDR2 (germline): SGHDT, YYEEEE. V was shortened by 0 bases and J by 6 bases, with 15 bases between the two germline ends. The CDR3 DNA is TGTGCCAGCAGCTTGGGGGGCCAGGGGAAGTCTGAAGCTTTCTTT. Protein product: CASSLGGQGKSEAFF.

This clone was detected once. V is TRBV5-6 and J is TRBJ2-5; possibly TRBD1 for D (5 bases). The germline CDR1 and CDR2 sequences are SGHDT and YYEEEE. The V end lost 1 base, the J end lost 1 base, and 20 bases lay between the germline ends. The CDR3 runs 18 residues. CDR3 in DNA: TGTGCCAGCAGCTTGTCAGGGCGGAAATCCGTATTCCAAGAGACCCAGTACTTC. It specifies CASSLSGRKSVFQETQYF.

The chain carries TRBV2 and TRBJ1-1, with D hard to call. The CDR3 covers 15 residues. Germline V gene data show CDR1 as SNHLY and CDR2 as FYNNEI. V was shortened by 4 bases and J by 0 bases, with 12 bases between the two germline ends. CDR3 region: CASSARAGMNTEAFF. The CDR3 DNA is TGTGCCAGCAGTGCCCGCGCGGGAATGAACACTGAAGCTTTCTTT.

Concerning this clone itself: The junction differs from germline at one of its ends, possibly a read error. The V and J genes are TRBV5-4 and TRBJ2-4, with D possibly TRBD2 on 6 matching bases. The germline CDR1 and CDR2 sequences are SGHNT and YYREEE (reference sequence). The CDR3 is 16 amino acids. CDR3 nucleotide sequence: TGTGCCAGCAGCTCAAGGGACTTCGGGCGACAAAACATTCAGTATTTC. It translates to CASSSRDFGRQNIQYF.

The chain has TRBV11-2 and TRBJ1-1; D remains ambiguous. V lost 1 base, J lost 7 bases, and 10 bases lay in between. The germline CDR1 and CDR2 sequences are SGHAT and FQNNGV. The CDR3 extends over 13 amino acids. The CDR3 reads CASSLGATSEAFF. The CDR3 DNA follows: TGTGCCAGCAGCTTAGGGGCCACTAGTGAAGCTTTCTTT.

This chain joins TRBV10-1 and TRBJ1-1, with 7 bases fitting TRBD1. Germline V gene data show CDR1 as WNHNN and CDR2 as SYGVQD (reference sequence). This CDR3 is 14 amino acids long. The V gene end was trimmed by 6 bases and the J gene end by 0 bases; junction bases not matched to a gene: 4. The chain's CDR3 is CASSRDSMNTEAFF. CDR3 bases: TGCGCCAGCAGCAGGGACAGCATGAACACTGAAGCTTTCTTT.

The chain carries TRBV18 and TRBJ1-1; D uncertain. Germline V gene data show CDR1 as KGHSH and CDR2 as LQKENI. There are 14 residues in the CDR3. Trimming removed 5 bases from V and 1 base from J, with 11 bases in between. The CDR3 DNA follows: TGTGCCAGCTCAGAGGGCAGGTCGAACACTGAAGCTTTCTTT. This translates into CASSEGRSNTEAFF.

The chain combines TRBV30 with TRBJ1-1, with D unclear. The germline V and J ends were trimmed by 3 bases and 0 bases, with 8 bases remaining between them. CDR3 length: 13 residues. Germline CDR1 and CDR2: GTSNPN and SVGIG (reference sequence). CDR3 amino acids: CAWRPDLNTEAFF. Written as DNA, the CDR3 is TGTGCCTGGAGACCAGATTTGAACACTGAAGCTTTCTTT.

V usage is TRBV7-9 and J usage is TRBJ2-1; 7 nucleotides align to TRBD2. Germline V gene data show CDR1 as SEHNR and CDR2 as FQNEAQ (reference sequence). There are 14 residues in the CDR3. The junction had 4 bases not matched to a gene; V was cut back by 8 bases and J by 0 bases. DNA for the CDR3: TGTGCCAGCTCCAGCGGGACCTCCTACAATGAGCAGTTCTTC. Translating it yields CASSSGTSYNEQFF.

V usage is TRBV11-2 and J usage is TRBJ2-3, with D maybe TRBD2 (6 bases). V was cut by 2 bases and J by 2 bases, with 14 bases left in between. The CDR3 has 16 amino acids. Germline V gene sequence: CDR1 SGHAT, CDR2 FQNNGV. CDR3 amino acids: CASSLFSGGYTDTQYF. In nucleotides, the CDR3 is TGTGCCAGCAGCTTATTCTCCGGGGGATACACAGATACGCAGTATTTT.

This clone was observed a handful of times. V and J are TRBV6-5 and TRBJ1-2; 8 positions match TRBD1. Trimming at V came to 4 bases and at J to 2 bases, leaving 3 bases not matched to a gene. CDR1 and CDR2 (germline): MNHEY, SVGAGI. The CDR3 loop spans 14 amino acids. This CDR3 reads CASSWTGRNYGYTF. CDR3 sequence (DNA): TGTGCCAGCAGTTGGACAGGGCGCAACTATGGCTACACCTTC.

The J gene is TRBJ2-1, the V gene TRBV7-9; D is unclear. Trimming stripped 2 bases from V and 0 bases from J, with 8 bases between. The CDR3 has 15 amino acids. Per the germline V gene, CDR1 is SEHNR and CDR2 is FQNEAQ (reference sequence). The CDR3 region is CASSLMSGSYNEQFF. CDR3 bases: TGTGCCAGCAGCTTAATGTCCGGCTCCTACAATGAGCAGTTCTTC.

The chain carries TRBV2 and TRBJ1-4; D unclear. Trimming left V 6 bases short and J 13 bases short, with 18 bases between. Looked up from germline, CDR1 is SNHLY and CDR2 is FYNNEI. The CDR3 is made up of 13 amino acids. CDR3 region: CASSSLGLVGLFF. CDR3 bases: TGTGCCAGCAGCTCACTAGGGTTGGTGGGACTGTTTTTT.

The J gene is TRBJ2-1, the V gene TRBV28, with D unclear. Germline V gene sequence: CDR1 MDHEN, CDR2 SYDVKM. This CDR3 spans 12 amino acids. Trimming removed 5 bases from V and 5 bases from J, with 7 bases in between. The CDR3 DNA reads TGTGCCAGCAGTCTAGTCCACAATGAGCAGTTCTTC. Amino acid sequence: CASSLVHNEQFF.